This T cell receptor beta chain was identified during a study of T cells in narcolepsy. The study's findings and limits: HCRT-specific and TRIB2-specific autoreactive clonotypes appeared among same-patient CSF and blood CD4+ clonotypes.

The CDR3 has 15 amino acids. Germline V gives CDR1 SGDLS, CDR2 YYNGEE. The germline V and J ends were trimmed by 4 bases and 3 bases, with 13 bases remaining between them. The repertoire was sequenced with immunoSEQ multiplex PCR; TCRdb's copy has only in-frame clones and lacks some. This sample has about 25,000 clones, with approximately 89% found just once. Concerning this clone: Its target is not known.

The source material was CD45RA- memory CD4+ T cells from PBMCs. The rearrangement uses TRBV9 and TRBJ2-2; possibly TRBD1 for D (6 bases). The TCR comes from a human donor with narcolepsy. For the CDR3, the DNA is TGTGCCAGCAGCATATCAGGGGACGACACCGGGGAGCTGTTTTTT. Translating gives CASSISGDDTGELFF. The whole variable domain, filled in from reference TRBV9 and TRBJ2-2, reads DSGVTQTPKHLITATGQRVTLRCSPRSGDLSVYWYQQSLDQGLQFLIQYYNGEERAKGNILERFSAQQFPDLHSELNLSSLELGDSALYFCASSISGDDTGELFFGEGSRLTVL.